This is a list of T cell receptor beta chains from one sample in a study of T cell responses to AZD1222 COVID-19 vaccine. This table comes from immunoSEQ multiplex PCR, and its TCRdb copy is limited to in-frame clones, with some not included. The table has about 260,000 clones, 85% to 95% seen once. Sequenced here: peripheral blood, sampled on day 0 of AZD1222 vaccination. The receptors derive from an adult in good health. The CDR3 runs from the conserved cysteine through the conserved F or W. The order of the fields is J gene, V gene, clone size, D gene, CDR3 length, CDR3 protein, CDR3 DNA. D genes are given only for firm matches. Not every row has a clone size; where given, it reads once, few, many or a size class.

>TRBJ2-2|TRBV18|-|-|16
CASSPPGGANTGELFF
TGTGCCAGCTCACCACCGGGGGGCGCGAACACCGGGGAGCTGTTTTTT
>TRBJ1-6|TRBV4-1|-|-|15
CASRHLVGRNPPLHF
TGCGCCAGCAGACATCTGGTAGGGCGGAATCCACCCCTCCACTTT
>TRBJ2-5|TRBV29-1|once|TRBD2|14
CSVASSGNQETQYF
TGCAGCGTTGCTTCTAGCGGAAACCAAGAGACCCAGTACTTC
>TRBJ2-4|TRBV18|-|-|13
CASSHDRVNIQYF
TGTGCCAGCTCACACGACAGAGTAAACATTCAGTACTTC
>TRBJ2-7|TRBV19|-|-|15
CASSIGRGRSYEQYF
TGTGCCAGTAGTATCGGGCGGGGGCGATCCTACGAGCAGTACTTC
>TRBJ2-6|TRBV28|-|-|15
CASSLETGGANVLTF
TGTGCCAGCAGTTTAGAGACCGGTGGGGCCAACGTCCTGACTTTC
>TRBJ2-1|TRBV20-1|-|TRBD1|13
CSASADRGNEQFF
TGCAGTGCTAGTGCGGACAGGGGCAATGAGCAGTTCTTC
>TRBJ2-7|TRBV9|-|-|14
CASSAGRDLGEQYF
TGTGCCAGCAGCGCCGGCCGGGACCTGGGGGAGCAGTACTTC
>TRBJ1-5|TRBV28|-|-|14
CASSFPSRNQPQHF
TGTGCCAGCAGTTTCCCCAGTCGGAATCAGCCCCAGCATTTT
>TRBJ1-2|TRBV24-1|-|TRBD1|15
CATSDPRTGGNGYTF
TGTGCCACCAGTGATCCCCGAACAGGGGGGAATGGCTACACCTTC
>TRBJ2-7|TRBV10-1|-|TRBD2|16
CASVLAGGEGRYEQYF
TGCGCCAGCGTTCTGGCTGGGGGGGAGGGCCGCTACGAGCAGTACTTC
>TRBJ1-1|TRBV7-8|-|-|13
CASSSPENTEAFF
TGTGCCAGCAGCTCCCCCGAGAACACTGAAGCTTTCTTT
>TRBJ2-7|TRBV21-1|-|-|11
CAKGRGYEQYF
TGTGCCAAGGGTCGGGGTTACGAGCAGTACTTC
>TRBJ1-1|TRBV20-1|-|-|11
CSSAGDTEAFF
TGCAGTTCTGCGGGCGACACTGAAGCTTTCTTT
>TRBJ1-1|TRBV27|-|-|13
CASSLLRDTEAFF
TGTGCCAGCAGTTTATTGAGGGACACTGAAGCTTTCTTT
>TRBJ1-2|TRBV6-1|-|-|13
CASSEALRGWDTF
TGTGCCAGCAGTGAAGCGCTGAGGGGTTGGGACACCTTC
>TRBJ2-1|TRBV19|-|TRBD1|14
CASSTGTAYNEQFF
TGTGCCAGTAGCACCGGGACAGCCTACAATGAGCAGTTCTTC
>TRBJ1-2|TRBV19|-|TRBD1|13
CASSNDRGGGYTF
TGTGCCAGTAGTAACGACAGGGGCGGTGGCTACACCTTC
>TRBJ2-3|TRBV28|-|-|16
CASTVDRGGRADTQYF
TGTGCCAGCACGGTGGATCGTGGCGGGCGGGCAGATACGCAGTATTTT
>TRBJ1-1|TRBV7-9|-|-|12
CASSRDRAGAFF
TGTGCCAGCAGCCGGGACCGAGCTGGCGCTTTCTTT
>TRBJ1-6|TRBV28|-|-|17
CASSFSAGTLYNSPLHF
TGTGCCAGCAGTTTTTCCGCCGGGACATTATATAATTCACCCCTCCACTTT
>TRBJ1-1|TRBV28|-|TRBD1|17
CASRLFPGQGANTEAFF
TGTGCCAGCAGACTCTTCCCGGGACAGGGGGCGAATACTGAAGCTTTCTTT
>TRBJ1-5|TRBV7-9|-|TRBD1|14
CASSSGGGNQPQHF
TGTGCCAGCAGTTCAGGGGGAGGCAATCAGCCCCAGCATTTT